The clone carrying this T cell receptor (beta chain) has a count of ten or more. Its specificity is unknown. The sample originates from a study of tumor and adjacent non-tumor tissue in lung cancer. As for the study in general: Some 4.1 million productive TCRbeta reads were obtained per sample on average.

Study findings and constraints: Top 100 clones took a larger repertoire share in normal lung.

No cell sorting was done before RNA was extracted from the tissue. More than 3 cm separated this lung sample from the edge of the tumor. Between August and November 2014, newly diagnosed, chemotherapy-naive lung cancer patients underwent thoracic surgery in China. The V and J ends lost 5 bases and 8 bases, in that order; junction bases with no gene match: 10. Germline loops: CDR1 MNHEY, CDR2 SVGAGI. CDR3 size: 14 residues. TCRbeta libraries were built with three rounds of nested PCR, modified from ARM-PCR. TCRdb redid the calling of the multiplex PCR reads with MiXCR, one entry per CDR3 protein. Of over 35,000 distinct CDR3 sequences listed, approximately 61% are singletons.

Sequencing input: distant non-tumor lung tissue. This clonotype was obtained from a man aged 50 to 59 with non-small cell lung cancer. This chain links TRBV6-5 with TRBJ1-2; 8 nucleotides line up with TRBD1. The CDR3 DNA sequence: TGTGCCAGCAGTCCTTCGACAGGGGTGCGGGGCTACACCTTC. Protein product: CASSPSTGVRGYTF.